The TCR beta chain described here comes from a study of T cell responses to AZD1222 COVID-19 vaccine. Study conclusions and caveats: Spike regions recognized by vaccine-associated CD4 TCRs spanned the protein, led by 160-218 and 743-854.

Assay used: immunoSEQ multiplex PCR; TCRdb lists only in-frame clones, some missing. The table includes about 170,000 clones, more than 85% detected once. CDR3 length: 17 residues. Germline V gives CDR1 MGHRA, CDR2 YSYEKL. Between the trimmed V and J ends, which lost 0 bases and 1 base, there was a span of 16 bases. Details on this clone: Its specificity is unknown.

This receptor was identified in an adult in good health. Sequencing used peripheral blood, obtained on day 0 of AZD1222 vaccination. The chain carries TRBV4-1 and TRBJ2-7, with a tentative D call TRBD1 (5 bases). The CDR3 DNA follows: TGCGCCAGCAGCCAAGACAACAGGCTCCGTCCGTCCTACGAGCAGTACTTC. Its translation is CASSQDNRLRPSYEQYF.